The rows below give T cell receptor beta chains drawn from one sample of a study of control samples from healthy donors and cancer patients. Using immunoSEQ multiplex PCR, the repertoire was profiled, and TCRdb retains in-frame clones only, with some absent. The sample includes some 150,000 clones, 94% seen only once; the top ten take approximately 14%. The sample consisted of blood. The source of these receptors is a man in his forties in good health. CDR3s leave out the opening cysteine and the closing phenylalanine or tryptophan. Clone size is given for some rows only: seen once, a few or many times, or a class if the clone is expanded.

-	TRBV4-2	ASSREGIGYEQY
-	TRBV5-8	ASSLGQATNEKLF
-	TRBV21-1	ASRTDVSRPQH
-	TRBV5-1	ASSVWTGSYEQY
once	TRBV14	ASSPTTVQETQY
-	TRBV2	ASRPYDGRGRTGELF
-	TRBV6-5	ASSKKGVRPQH
-	TRBV3-1/TRBV3-2	ASSQGLVGYT
-	TRBV19	ASSQGQGGNQPQH
-	TRBV7-9	ASSAGQGVASANEKLF
-	TRBV6-5	ASSTVYNEQF
-	TRBV11-3	ARITYARGQWTQTTEAF
-	TRBV15	GPSGRTNTGELF
-	TRBV10-2	ASSEGTQSNQPQH
once	TRBV18	ASSPDSYTGELF
-	TRBV4-3	ASSQDPGTPDDT
-	TRBV5-4	ASSSKQAASPGELF
-	TRBV5-1	ASSLVGFTDTQY
few	TRBV15	ATSRTSILARETQY
-	TRBV14	ASSRDNYGYT
once	TRBV14	ASSSEQGFDSPLH
-	TRBV5-1	ASSLGPEDRSGANVLT
-	TRBV3-1/TRBV3-2	ASSLSGAGTGELF
-	TRBV6-5	AAAGTTFDEQF
-	TRBV5-1	ASSLGAVYAYEQY
-	TRBV5-1	ASSISGGPILGEQF
once	TRBV5-4	ASSYLAEQF
-	TRBV4-1	ASSQEFGGRNYNSPLH
-	TRBV5-1	ASSLGGSGTSGETQY
once	TRBV5-1	ASSLAEGGWVNTEAF
-	TRBV2	ASRETGPGTQPQH
-	TRBV24-1	ATSDLRTGNTDTQY
-	TRBV5-1	ASSLGGEAF
few	TRBV4-3	ASSQDSSSYNEQF
-	TRBV30	AWSVGSRFGTEAF
-	TRBV19	ASSRDRGTDTQY
once	TRBV5-3	ARTGPYEQY
-	TRBV7-9	ASSSRQGTSGANVLT
-	TRBV7-3	ASSLGGPNTEAF
-	TRBV7-8	ASSPLILPGSNEKLF
-	TRBV6-5	ASSPHDGGQY
-	TRBV6-6	ASSSPFEQY
once	TRBV6-2/TRBV6-3	ASSYSASPYNEQF
-	TRBV3-1/TRBV3-2	ASSRAGGGELF
-	TRBV4-2	ASSQGEGVYEQY
-	TRBV5-5	ASISVGGSPDTQY
-	TRBV28	ASSLPTAKNIQY
-	TRBV29-1	SVEDLQGVYNEQF
-	TRBV6-6	ASSPTGSNQPQH
-	TRBV9	ASSVGPGGELSDGYT
-	TRBV5-8	ASSDGGGYSNQPQH
-	TRBV9	ASSGSLRQEENYGYT
-	TRBV11-2	ASSPSRRGETQY
once	TRBV9	ASSGPLNRGNTEAF
-	TRBV5-6	ASSLRWAPGNTIY